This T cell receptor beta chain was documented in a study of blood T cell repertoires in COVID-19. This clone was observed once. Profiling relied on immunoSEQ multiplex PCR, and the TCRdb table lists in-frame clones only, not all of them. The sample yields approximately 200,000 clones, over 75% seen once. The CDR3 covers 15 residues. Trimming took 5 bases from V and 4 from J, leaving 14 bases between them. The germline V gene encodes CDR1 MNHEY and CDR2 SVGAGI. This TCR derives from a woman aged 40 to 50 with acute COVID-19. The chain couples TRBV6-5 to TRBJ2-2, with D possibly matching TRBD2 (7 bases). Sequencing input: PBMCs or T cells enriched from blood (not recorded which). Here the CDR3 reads CASSLGGAATGELFF. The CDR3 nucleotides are TGTGCCAGCAGTCTAGGGGGGGCTGCCACCGGGGAGCTGTTTTTT.